The 9 T cell receptor beta chains listed next were all sequenced from one sample in a study of blood T cell repertoires in COVID-19 (dated by TCRdb to about 2020). Library preparation was by the immunoSEQ multiplex PCR assay. TCRdb retrieved this table from immuneACCESS and kept in-frame rearrangements only. Not all clones are present; in checked studies, unresolved V genes account for under half, and no reason is known for the remainder. This sample lists 100,000 to 140,000 clones; 80% to 95% were detected once. The top ten clonotypes cover roughly 1.2% of the sample. Sequenced sample: peripheral blood. The receptors were gathered from a woman in her twenties or thirties with acute or convalescent COVID-19.

V and J are TRBV29-1 and TRBJ1-1; D might be TRBD1 (6 bases). Germline V gene lookup returns CDR1 SQVTM and CDR2 ANQGSEA. V was cut by 7 bases and J by 5 bases, with 17 bases left in between. CDR3 length: 13 residues. In DNA, the CDR3 is TGCAGCGCGGAGGTTGGGAGGGGGACTGAAGCTTTCTTT. Its translation: CSAEVGRGTEAFF.

The gene calls are TRBV10-3 and TRBJ1-1, with TRBD1 as a possible D gene (6 bases). Germline CDR1 ENHRY, CDR2 SYGVKD. CDR3 length equals 14 residues. Trimming pared 6 bases from V and 1 base from J, leaving 12 bases between. Here the CDR3 DNA reads TGTGCCATCAGATTATTGGGGGCGAACACTGAAGCTTTCTTT. Its protein product is CAIRLLGANTEAFF.

This chain uses TRBV11-3 with TRBJ2-7; tentative D call: TRBD1 (6 bases). The CDR3 contains 12 residues. CDR1 and CDR2 from the germline V gene are SGHNT and YENEEA. V shed 5 bases and J shed 6 bases, with 11 bases lying between them. In DNA form, the CDR3 reads TGTGCCAGCAGCCAGGGGAAGGGCGAGCAGTACTTC. It is translated as CASSQGKGEQYF.

The rearrangement joins TRBV28 to TRBJ2-7; D perhaps matches TRBD1 (6 bases). Per germline, CDR1 MDHEN and CDR2 SYDVKM. Trimming pared 1 base from V and 6 bases from J, leaving 13 bases between. The CDR3 spans 14 residues. The CDR3 nucleotides read TGTGCCAGCAGTTTATTGGACAGCGTTATCGAGCAGTACTTC. This sequence encodes CASSLLDSVIEQYF.

The chain employs TRBV6-5 and TRBJ2-7, with a possible D match to TRBD2 (5 bases). The CDR3 extends over 13 amino acids. Trimming removed 6 bases from V and 4 bases from J, with 13 bases in between. Germline loops: CDR1 MNHEY, CDR2 SVGAGI. CDR3 sequence: CASSPGEFYEQYF. Here the CDR3 DNA reads TGTGCCAGCAGCCCCGGGGAGTTTTACGAGCAGTACTTC.

V usage is TRBV25-1 and J usage is TRBJ2-3; D perhaps matches TRBD2 (6 bases). Trimming removed 3 bases at V and 4 bases at J, with 20 bases between. The CDR3 loop spans 17 amino acids. Looked up from germline, CDR1 is MGHDK and CDR2 is SYGVNS. CDR3: CASSDPVEGTFSDTQYF. The CDR3 DNA follows: TGTGCCAGCAGTGACCCCGTTGAGGGGACTTTTTCAGATACGCAGTATTTT. Complete variable domain (other parts from reference TRBV25-1 and TRBJ2-3): EADIYQTPRYLVIGTGKKITLECSQTMGHDKMYWYQQDPGMELHLIHYSYGVNSTEKGDLSSESTVSRIRTEHFPLTLESARPSHTSQYLCASSDPVEGTFSDTQYFGPGTRLTVL.

The rearrangement uses TRBV28 and TRBJ2-7; 9 bases are a match to TRBD2. The CDR3 length is 15 residues. Germline-derived CDR1 and CDR2 are MDHEN and SYDVKM. V shed 3 bases and J 5 bases; nucleotides not matched to a gene: 8. CDR3 sequence reads: CASSFSGSRSHEQYF. For the CDR3, the DNA is TGTGCCAGCAGTTTTAGCGGGAGCAGATCCCACGAGCAGTACTTC.

This clone has a single count. The CDR3 DNA is TGTGCCAGCAGTTTTGGCAACGAGCAGTACTTC. It yields the protein CASSFGNEQYF. V gene TRBV6-2 or TRBV6-3 combines with J gene TRBJ2-7; D gene unclear. V shed 4 bases and J shed 5 bases, with 6 bases lying between them. Per the germline V gene, CDR1 is MNHEY and CDR2 is SVGEGT. The length of the CDR3 is 11 residues.

The chain has TRBV27 and TRBJ1-1, with TRBD1 matching 7 bases. The CDR3 totals 18 residues. Germline loops: CDR1 MNHEY, CDR2 SMNVEV (reference sequence). J lost 4 bases, V lost 6 bases, and 20 bases had no gene match. The DNA of the CDR3 is TGTGCCAGCAGCCTCAGCCACCTGTCTGCGGCAGGGGGCACTGAAGCTTTCTTT. Protein product: CASSLSHLSAAGGTEAFF.